This T cell receptor beta chain was identified during a study of blood T cell repertoires in COVID-19. For the study at large: The study drew acute and convalescent COVID-19 samples from the United States, Italy and Spain. The cDNA or gDNA used as material had been derived from T cells, B-cell-depleted T cells, or PBMCs.

The CDR3 extends over 12 amino acids. Germline assignment: CDR1 MNHNS and CDR2 SASEGT. Trimming cost V 3 bases and J 2 bases, with 4 bases left between them. Here immunoSEQ multiplex PCR was the method, and the copy in TCRdb shows in-frame clones only, minus some. The data hold about 230,000 clones, with around four fifths observed a single time. The sequenced material came from peripheral blood. The sequence came from a woman between 65 and 79 years old with active or convalescent COVID-19. The chain combines TRBV6-1 with TRBJ1-1; the D is unclear. The CDR3 coding sequence is TGTGCCAGCAGTGATAGTAACACTGAAGCTTTCTTT. Protein: CASSDSNTEAFF.